The 17 T cell receptor beta chains given below trace back to one sample, sequenced in a study of T cells in women clearing cervical HPV infection. The data were produced by immunoSEQ multiplex PCR, yet TCRdb's version contains in-frame clones alone and is incomplete. Recorded here are tens of thousands of clones; the top ten clones represent 18%. The sample was blood buffy coat. The receptors were sampled from a woman aged 18 to 75 with a cervical HPV16 infection that either progressed to CIN3+ or cleared (not recorded which).

The part of the CDR3 DNA that was read is TGTGCCTGGAGTACCTACGGTGTTGCTGAA. It translates to CAWSTYGVAE. The entire CDR3 reads CAWSTYGVAEAFF. This rearrangement joins TRBV30 to TRBJ1-1; no reliable D call. The read gets to within 3 residues of the CDR3 end, and the germline J gene fills in the rest. CDR1 and CDR2 (germline): GTSNPN, SVGIG (reference sequence). V lost 2 bases and J lost 6, with 13 bases in between. This CDR3 contains 13 residues.

To note about this clone: The read ends 3 residues early relative to the CDR3; the germline J gene fills the gap. This chain joins TRBV20-1 and TRBJ2-3, with 9 bases matching TRBD2. Germline loops: CDR1 DFQATT, CDR2 SNEGSKA (reference sequence). The CDR3 has 14 residues. Unmatched junction bases numbered 6, after V lost 4 bases and J lost 4 bases. CDR3 protein: CSATEREASDTQYF. Incomplete CDR3 DNA: TGCAGTGCTACCGAGCGGGAGGCCTCAGATACG.

About this clone itself: The read gets to within 3 residues of the CDR3 end, and the germline J gene fills in the rest. The chain joins TRBV18 to TRBJ2-3; a weak D match, TRBD1 (6 bases). The CDR3 is 17 residues long. CDR1 and CDR2 (germline): KGHSH, LQKENI. The covered CDR3 bases are TGTGCCAGCTCAGCCCAAGGGCAGGGGAAAACCAATCAGCCG. This encodes CASSAQGQGKTNQP. The full CDR3 is CASSAQGQGKTNQPQYF.

Of note for this clone: The CDR3 end falls 3 residues outside the read, so it is completed with the germline J gene. The V and J genes are TRBV18 and TRBJ2-4; a weak D match, TRBD1 (8 bases). The CDR3 consists of 14 residues. Germline V lookup: CDR1 KGHSH, CDR2 LQKENI. The sequenced CDR3 bases are TGTGCCAGCTCACCAACGGACAGGGAGGGTGGT. It is translated as CASSPTDREGG. The CDR3 in its entirety is CASSPTDREGGQYF. The full variable domain, completed using reference TRBV18 and TRBJ2-4, is NAGVMQNPRHLVRRRGQEARLRCSPMKGHSHVYWYRQLPEEGLKFMVYLQKENIIDESGMPKERFSAEFPKEGPSILRIQQVVRGDSAAYFCASSPTDREGGQYFGAGTRLSVL.

To note about this clone: The read ends 3 residues shy of where the CDR3 ends; the end is completed using the germline J gene. The chain has TRBV20-1 and TRBJ1-5; 8 bases map to TRBD1. The CDR3 is 12 amino acids. Per the germline V gene, CDR1 is DFQATT and CDR2 is SNEGSKA (reference sequence). Trimming removed 4 bases from V and 7 bases from J; junction bases left unmatched: 3. The CDR3 bases that were read are TGCAGTGCTACAGGGGGCGGACAGCCC. This encodes CSATGGGQP. The entire CDR3 sequence reads CSATGGGQPQHF.

For this clone: Sequencing ends 3 residues short of the CDR3 end; the germline J gene provides the rest. V and J are TRBV5-1 and TRBJ1-5, with D possibly being TRBD1 (6 bases). Deletions cut 0 bases from V and 3 bases from J, with 13 bases between. Germline CDR1 reads SGHRS; CDR2 reads YFSETQ. CDR3 length: 16 residues. CDR3 in amino acids: CASSLGQAPLNQPQHF. The sequenced CDR3 bases are TGCGCCAGCAGCTTGGGACAGGCGCCACTCAATCAGCCC.

Details on this clone: Sequencing ends 3 residues short of the CDR3 end; the germline J gene provides the rest. V is TRBV19 and J is TRBJ1-2; D is possibly TRBD1 (6 bases). This CDR3 region has 15 residues. Germline assignment: CDR1 LNHDA and CDR2 SQIVND (reference sequence). CDR3 DNA, as far as it was read: TGTGCCAGTAGTATAACCCCGGCTTCGAGGGGGGGC. It specifies CASSITPASRGG. The complete CDR3 protein is CASSITPASRGGYTF.

A note on this clone: Read sequence stops 3 residues before the CDR3 end, and the germline J gene provides the missing end. The chain links TRBV20-1 to TRBJ2-3, with TRBD2 identical over 8 bases. Germline CDR1 and CDR2: DFQATT and SNEGSKA (reference sequence). The CDR3 has 15 amino acids. The part of the CDR3 DNA that was read is TGCAGTGCTAGAGATCGTCTAGCGGGCAAAGAGACG. The encoded protein is CSARDRLAGKET. The complete CDR3 reads CSARDRLAGKETQYF.

About this clone: The observed sequence ends 3 residues before the CDR3 terminus, with the missing tail filled in from the germline J gene. The gene calls are TRBV6-2 or TRBV6-3 and TRBJ1-1, with TRBD1 matching over 7 bases. The germline gives CDR1 MNHEY, CDR2 SVGEGT. The J segment lost 0 bases and the V segment lost 10 bases, leaving 8 bases of the junction unmatched. This CDR3 has 14 amino acids. CDR3 loop: CATHRTGLNTEAFF. The sequenced CDR3 bases are TGTGCCACCCATAGGACAGGATTGAACACTGAA.

Its frequency marks this clone as medium-sized. The read gets to within 3 residues of the CDR3 end, and the germline J gene fills in the rest. At the DNA level, this CDR3 is encoded by other sequences in the same sample as well. The chain has TRBV7-9 and TRBJ1-6; 8 bases are shared with TRBD1. The CDR3 runs 14 residues. Germline V CDR1 and CDR2: SEHNR, FQNEAQ (reference sequence). Trimming at V came to 2 bases and at J to 9 bases, leaving 3 bases not matched to a gene. CDR3 DNA, as far as it was read: TGTGCCAGCAGCTTACAGGGGGCGGGTTCACCC. The encoded protein is CASSLQGAGSP. The full-length CDR3 reads as CASSLQGAGSPLHF.

Note on this clone: The sequenced fragment ends 3 residues before the CDR3 boundary, so the rest is inferred from the germline J gene. The V call is TRBV4-2, the J call TRBJ1-4, with 7 bases that match TRBD1. The germline V gene has CDR1 LGHNA and CDR2 YNFKEQ. V shed 3 bases, J shed 7 bases, and the junction held 14 bases outside the gene matches. CDR3 size: 17 residues. The CDR3 loop reads CASSHETTGETGEKLFF. The CDR3 DNA, read in part, is TGTGCCAGCAGCCACGAAACCACAGGGGAGACTGGTGAAAAA.

To note about this clone: Coverage ceases 3 residues before the CDR3 finishes, and the germline J gene fills in the end. V is TRBV20-1 and J is TRBJ2-3; 10 positions agree with TRBD1. CDR1 DFQATT and CDR2 SNEGSKA come from the germline V gene (reference sequence). The CDR3 is made up of 15 amino acids. CDR3 residues: CSASKTGTGVETQYF. CDR3 bases read: TGCAGTGCTTCTAAAACCGGGACAGGGGTGGAGACG.

The sequenced part of the CDR3 DNA is TGTGCCAGCAGCCGATCCCCCGGGGTGACC. It translates to CASSRSPGVT. The full CDR3 is CASSRSPGVTQYF. The chain is built from TRBV7-2 and TRBJ2-5; weak D call: TRBD2 (5 bases). The missing CDR3 end, 3 residues past where the read stops, is filled in from the germline J gene. Trimming pared 5 bases from V and 7 bases from J, leaving 14 bases between. This CDR3 region has 13 residues. CDR1 and CDR2 from the germline V gene are SGHTA and FQGNSA.

Worth noting for this clone: The read halts 3 residues ahead of the CDR3 end, with the missing end drawn from the germline J gene. The gene calls are TRBV4-2 and TRBJ2-7; D may be TRBD1 (5 bases). CDR3 length: 14 amino acids. Germline V CDR1 and CDR2: LGHNA, YNFKEQ. The germline V and J ends were trimmed by 3 bases and 2 bases, with 11 bases remaining between them. CDR3 residues: CASSHSDKAYEQYF. The DNA read from the CDR3 is TGTGCCAGCAGCCACTCGGACAAAGCCTACGAG.

As to this clone: The read ends 3 residues shy of where the CDR3 ends; the end is completed using the germline J gene. This chain links TRBV5-4 with TRBJ2-1, with TRBD1 as a possible D gene (5 bases). V lost 2 bases and J 5 bases, leaving 14 bases between the germline ends. Germline V gene sequence: CDR1 SGHNT, CDR2 YYREEE (reference sequence). The CDR3 is made up of 15 amino acids. The DNA read from the CDR3 is TGTGCCAGCAGCTTCCAGGGCGGTCGGAACAATGAG. Its protein product is CASSFQGGRNNE. The CDR3, in full, reads CASSFQGGRNNEQFF.

A word on this clone: The read comes to an end 3 residues before the CDR3 does, leaving the germline J gene to fill in the end. The chain is built from TRBV7-6 and TRBJ2-1; TRBD2 matches 8 bases. The V gene end was trimmed by 4 bases and the J gene end by 8 bases; junction bases not matched to a gene: 13. Germline CDR1 is SGHVS and CDR2 is FNYEAQ. The CDR3 totals 16 residues. This CDR3 is CASSSKAGVTRDEQFF. The covered CDR3 bases are TGTGCCAGCAGCTCCAAAGCGGGGGTCACGAGGGATGAG.

A remark on this clone: The read ends 3 residues before the CDR3 terminus; that terminus is restored from the germline J gene. This chain links TRBV7-3 with TRBJ2-3; the match to TRBD2 covers 9 bases. Germline V CDR1 and CDR2: SGHTA, FQGTGA. Unmatched junction bases numbered 21, after V lost 1 base and J lost 4 bases. The CDR3 length is 21 residues. The CDR3 here is CASSLIAAGGPRNSPPDTQYF. The part of the CDR3 DNA that was read is TGTGCCAGCAGCTTAATCGCGGCGGGGGGGCCGCGTAATTCCCCCCCAGATACG.